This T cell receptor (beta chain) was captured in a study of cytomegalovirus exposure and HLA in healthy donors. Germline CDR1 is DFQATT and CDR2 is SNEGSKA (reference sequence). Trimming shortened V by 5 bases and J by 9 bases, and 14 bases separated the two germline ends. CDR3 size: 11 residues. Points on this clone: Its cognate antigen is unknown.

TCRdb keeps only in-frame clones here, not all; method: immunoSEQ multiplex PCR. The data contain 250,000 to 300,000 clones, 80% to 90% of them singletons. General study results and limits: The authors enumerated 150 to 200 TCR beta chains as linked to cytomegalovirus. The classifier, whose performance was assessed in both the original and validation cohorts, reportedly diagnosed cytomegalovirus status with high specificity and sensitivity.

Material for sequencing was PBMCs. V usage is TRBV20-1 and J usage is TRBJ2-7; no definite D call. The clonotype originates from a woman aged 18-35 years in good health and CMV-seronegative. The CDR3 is CSARTGPGQYF. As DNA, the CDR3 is TGCAGTGCTCGTACTGGTCCCGGGCAGTACTTC.